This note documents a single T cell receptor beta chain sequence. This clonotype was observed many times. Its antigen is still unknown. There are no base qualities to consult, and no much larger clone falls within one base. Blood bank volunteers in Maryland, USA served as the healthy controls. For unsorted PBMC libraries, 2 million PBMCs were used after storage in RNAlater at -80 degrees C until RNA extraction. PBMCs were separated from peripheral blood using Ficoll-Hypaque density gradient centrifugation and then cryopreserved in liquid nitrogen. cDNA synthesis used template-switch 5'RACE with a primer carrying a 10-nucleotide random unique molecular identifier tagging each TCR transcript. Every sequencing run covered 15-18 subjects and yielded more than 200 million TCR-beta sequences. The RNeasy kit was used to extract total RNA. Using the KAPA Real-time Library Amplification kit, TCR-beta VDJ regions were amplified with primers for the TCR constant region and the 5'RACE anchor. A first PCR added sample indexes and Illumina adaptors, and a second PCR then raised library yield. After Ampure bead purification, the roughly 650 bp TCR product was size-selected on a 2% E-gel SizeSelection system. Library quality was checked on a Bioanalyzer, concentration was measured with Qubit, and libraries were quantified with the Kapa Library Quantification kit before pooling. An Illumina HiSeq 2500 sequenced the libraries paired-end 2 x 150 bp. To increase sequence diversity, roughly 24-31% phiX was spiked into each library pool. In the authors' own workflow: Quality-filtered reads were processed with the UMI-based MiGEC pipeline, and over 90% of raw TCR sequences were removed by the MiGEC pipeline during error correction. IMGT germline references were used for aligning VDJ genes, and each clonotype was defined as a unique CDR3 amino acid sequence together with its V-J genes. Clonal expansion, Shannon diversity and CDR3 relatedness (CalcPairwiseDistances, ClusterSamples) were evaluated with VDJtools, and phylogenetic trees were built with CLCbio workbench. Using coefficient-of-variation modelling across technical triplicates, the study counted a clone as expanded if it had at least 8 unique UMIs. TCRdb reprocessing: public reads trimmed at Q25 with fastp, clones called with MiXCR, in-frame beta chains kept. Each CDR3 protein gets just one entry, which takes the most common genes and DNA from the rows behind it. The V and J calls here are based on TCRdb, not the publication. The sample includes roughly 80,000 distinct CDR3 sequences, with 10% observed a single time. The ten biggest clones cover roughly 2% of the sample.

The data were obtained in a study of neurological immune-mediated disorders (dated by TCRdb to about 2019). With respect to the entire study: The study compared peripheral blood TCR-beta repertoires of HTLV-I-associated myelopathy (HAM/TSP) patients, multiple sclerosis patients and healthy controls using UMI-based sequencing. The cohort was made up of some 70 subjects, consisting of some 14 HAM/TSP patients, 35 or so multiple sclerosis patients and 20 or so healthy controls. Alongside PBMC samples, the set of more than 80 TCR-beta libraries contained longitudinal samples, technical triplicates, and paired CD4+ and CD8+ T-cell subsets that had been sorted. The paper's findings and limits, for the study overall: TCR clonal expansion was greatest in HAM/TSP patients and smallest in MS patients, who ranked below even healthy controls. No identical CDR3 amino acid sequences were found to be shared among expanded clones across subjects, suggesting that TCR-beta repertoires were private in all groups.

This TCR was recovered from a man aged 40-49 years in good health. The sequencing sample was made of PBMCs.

The CDR3 reads as follows: CASSLGGKYSDEQYF. The nucleotide sequence is TGCGCCAGCAGCTTGGGAGGGAAGTATAGCGACGAGCAGTACTTC. The rearrangement combines TRBV5-1 with TRBJ2-7, and possibly TRBD2, on 5 matching bases. The CDR3 runs 15 amino acids, cysteine and phenylalanine included. The kept DNA is CDR3 alone, 45 bases in frame from the first base. Via the germline V gene, CDR1 is SGHRS and CDR2 YFSETQ. Cut back by 0 bases and 5 bases, the V and J ends lie 15 bases apart.